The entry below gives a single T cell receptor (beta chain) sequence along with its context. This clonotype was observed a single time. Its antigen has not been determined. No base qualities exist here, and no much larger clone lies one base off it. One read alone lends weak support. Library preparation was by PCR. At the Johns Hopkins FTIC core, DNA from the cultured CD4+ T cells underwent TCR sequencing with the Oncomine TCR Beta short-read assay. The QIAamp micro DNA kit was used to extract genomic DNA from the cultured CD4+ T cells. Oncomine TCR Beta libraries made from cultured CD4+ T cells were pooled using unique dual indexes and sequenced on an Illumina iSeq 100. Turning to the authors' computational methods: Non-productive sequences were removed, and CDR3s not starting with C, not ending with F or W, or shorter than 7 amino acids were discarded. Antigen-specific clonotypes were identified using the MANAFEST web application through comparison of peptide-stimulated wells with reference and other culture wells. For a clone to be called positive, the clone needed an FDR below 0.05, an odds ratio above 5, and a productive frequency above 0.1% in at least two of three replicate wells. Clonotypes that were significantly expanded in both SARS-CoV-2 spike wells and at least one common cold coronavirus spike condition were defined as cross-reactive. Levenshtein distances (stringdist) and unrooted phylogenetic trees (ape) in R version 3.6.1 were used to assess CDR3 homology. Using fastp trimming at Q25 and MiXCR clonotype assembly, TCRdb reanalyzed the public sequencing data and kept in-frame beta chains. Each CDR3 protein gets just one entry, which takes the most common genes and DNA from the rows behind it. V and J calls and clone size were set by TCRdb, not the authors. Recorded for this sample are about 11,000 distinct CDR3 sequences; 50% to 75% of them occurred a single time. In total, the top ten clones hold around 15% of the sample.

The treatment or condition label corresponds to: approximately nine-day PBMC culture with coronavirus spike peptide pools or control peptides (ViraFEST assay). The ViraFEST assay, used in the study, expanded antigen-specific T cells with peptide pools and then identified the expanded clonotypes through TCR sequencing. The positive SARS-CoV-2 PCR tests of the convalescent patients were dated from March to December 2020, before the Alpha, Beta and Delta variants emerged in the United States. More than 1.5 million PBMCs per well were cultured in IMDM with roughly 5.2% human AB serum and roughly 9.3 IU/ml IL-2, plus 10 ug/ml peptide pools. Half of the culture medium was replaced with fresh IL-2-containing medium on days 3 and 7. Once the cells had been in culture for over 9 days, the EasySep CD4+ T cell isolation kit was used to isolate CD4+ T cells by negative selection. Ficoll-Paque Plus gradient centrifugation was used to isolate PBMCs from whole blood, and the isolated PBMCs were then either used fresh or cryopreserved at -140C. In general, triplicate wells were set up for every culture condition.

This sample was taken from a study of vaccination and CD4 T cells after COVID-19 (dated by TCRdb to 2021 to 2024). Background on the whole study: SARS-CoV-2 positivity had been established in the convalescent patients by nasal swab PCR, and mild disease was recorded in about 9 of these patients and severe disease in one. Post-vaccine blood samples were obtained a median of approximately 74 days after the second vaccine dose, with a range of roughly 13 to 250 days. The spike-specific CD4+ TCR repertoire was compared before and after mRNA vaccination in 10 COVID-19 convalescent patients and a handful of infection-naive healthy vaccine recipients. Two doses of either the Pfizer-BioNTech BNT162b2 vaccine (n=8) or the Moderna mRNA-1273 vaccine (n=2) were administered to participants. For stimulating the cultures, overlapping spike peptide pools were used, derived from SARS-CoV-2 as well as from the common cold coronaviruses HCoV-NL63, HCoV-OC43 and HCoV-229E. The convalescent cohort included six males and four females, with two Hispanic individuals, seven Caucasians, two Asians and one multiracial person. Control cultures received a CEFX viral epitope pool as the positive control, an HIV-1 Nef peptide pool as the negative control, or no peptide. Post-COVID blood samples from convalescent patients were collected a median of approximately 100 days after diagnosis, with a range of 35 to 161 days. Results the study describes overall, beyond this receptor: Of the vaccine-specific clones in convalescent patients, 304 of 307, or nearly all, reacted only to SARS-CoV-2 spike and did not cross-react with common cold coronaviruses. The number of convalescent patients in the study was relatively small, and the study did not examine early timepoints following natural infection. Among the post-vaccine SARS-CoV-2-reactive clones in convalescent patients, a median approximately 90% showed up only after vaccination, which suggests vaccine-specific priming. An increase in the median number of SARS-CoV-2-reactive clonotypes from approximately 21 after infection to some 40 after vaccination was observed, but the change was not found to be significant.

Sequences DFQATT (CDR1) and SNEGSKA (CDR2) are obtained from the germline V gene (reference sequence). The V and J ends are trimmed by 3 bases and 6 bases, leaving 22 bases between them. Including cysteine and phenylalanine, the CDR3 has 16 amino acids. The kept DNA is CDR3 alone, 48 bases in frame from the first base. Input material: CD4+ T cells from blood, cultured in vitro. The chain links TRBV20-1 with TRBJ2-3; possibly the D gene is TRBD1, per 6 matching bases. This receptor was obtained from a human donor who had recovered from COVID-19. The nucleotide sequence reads TGCAGTGCTAGTCCTGTGGGCAGGGGTTTGTCGGATACGCAGTATTTT. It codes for CSASPVGRGLSDTQYF.